Each of the 27 T cell receptor beta chains below was sequenced from the same sample in a study of shared clonotypes between healthy human individuals. Method: immunoSEQ multiplex PCR; TCRdb's copy keeps in-frame clones and lacks some. The repertoire consists of roughly 570,000 clones, with nearly 98% occurring once and the leading ten covering roughly 0.29%. CD8 cells classed as naive were CD45RO-negative and positively selected for CCR7, excluding terminally differentiated effector memory CD45RA+ cells. Sequencing used naive CD8+ T cells sorted from blood. Every receptor here comes from a man aged 30 to 45 in good health.

This clone has only one observation. V is TRBV5-1 and J is TRBJ2-3, with no clear D. V was cut by 4 bases and J by 2 bases, with 14 bases left in between. Germline V gene sequence: CDR1 SGHRS, CDR2 YFSETQ. The CDR3 has 15 amino acids. The CDR3 DNA reads TGCGCCAGCAGCAGTACACGAGGCTCCACAGATACGCAGTATTTT. Protein sequence: CASSSTRGSTDTQYF.

This chain uses TRBV7-2 with TRBJ2-7; D gene uncertain. This CDR3 is built from 16 residues. CDR1 SGHTA and CDR2 FQGNSA come from the germline V gene. Trimming pared 2 bases from V and 1 base from J, leaving 15 bases between. The CDR3, as DNA: TGTGCCAGCAGCTTACCTCAGGCCCACCTATCCTACGAGCAGTACTTC. Its protein product is CASSLPQAHLSYEQYF.

The rearrangement links TRBV4-1 to TRBJ2-2; 9 bases are a match to TRBD1. Per germline, CDR1 MGHRA and CDR2 YSYEKL. The trim removed 1 base at V and 3 bases at J, leaving 12 bases unmatched. This CDR3 comprises 19 residues. This CDR3 is CASSQVEPPGQGYTGELFF. The CDR3 nucleotides read TGCGCCAGCAGCCAAGTAGAGCCCCCGGGACAGGGCTACACCGGGGAGCTGTTTTTT.

The chain recombines TRBV18 with TRBJ2-1, with a weak D call TRBD2 (5 bases). V lost 1 base, J lost 7 bases, and 17 bases lay in between. The length of the CDR3 is 16 residues. Germline lookup yields CDR1 KGHSH and CDR2 LQKENI. For the CDR3, the DNA is TGTGCCAGCTCACCACTTATGGCTAGCAGAAGGAATGAGCAGTTCTTC. The encoded protein is CASSPLMASRRNEQFF.

The chain joins TRBV2 to TRBJ1-4; D is ambiguous. The V and J ends lost 6 bases and 7 bases respectively, with 9 bases between them. Germline CDR1 reads SNHLY; CDR2 reads FYNNEI. The CDR3 is 12 amino acids. CDR3 sequence: CASRSGIEKLFF. DNA for the CDR3: TGTGCCAGCAGGTCAGGCATTGAAAAACTGTTTTTT.

The chain employs TRBV27 and TRBJ1-1; perhaps TRBD1 as D (5 bases). V dropped 2 bases and J dropped 6 bases, with 13 bases sitting between them. CDR1 and CDR2 (germline): MNHEY, SMNVEV (reference sequence). The CDR3 has 14 residues. For the CDR3, the DNA is TGTGCCAGCAGTTTAGTGGGTGTGGGGGCTGAAGCTTTCTTT. Translation gives CASSLVGVGAEAFF.

The V gene is TRBV7-8, the J gene TRBJ2-2, with 7 nucleotides matching TRBD1. Germline CDR1 SGHVS, CDR2 FQNEAQ. V shed 5 bases and J 4 bases; nucleotides not matched to a gene: 7. CDR3 length equals 15 residues. For the CDR3, the DNA is TGTGCCAGCAGCCCCACACAGGGGAGCACCGGGGAGCTGTTTTTT. This gives the protein CASSPTQGSTGELFF.

The V and J genes are TRBV7-9 and TRBJ1-5, with TRBD1 as a possible D gene (5 bases). The CDR3 is made up of 16 amino acids. Germline loops: CDR1 SEHNR, CDR2 FQNEAQ (reference sequence). The V and J ends lost 2 bases and 6 bases respectively, with 17 bases between them. DNA for the CDR3: TGTGCCAGCAGCTTATCTACGGGGACCAGTTTTCAGCCCCAGCATTTT. Its translation: CASSLSTGTSFQPQHF. The whole variable domain, filled in from reference TRBV7-9 and TRBJ1-5, reads DTGVSQNPRHKITKRGQNVTFRCDPISEHNRLYWYRQTLGQGPEFLTYFQNEAQLEKSRLLSDRFSAERPKGSFSTLEIQRTEQGDSAMYLCASSLSTGTSFQPQHFGDGTRLSIL.

The gene calls are TRBV13 and TRBJ2-3; 9 bases are shared with TRBD1. V lost 0 bases and J lost 6; bases outside the gene matches: 4. The CDR3 totals 15 residues. CDR1 PRHDT and CDR2 FYEKMQ come from the germline V gene (reference sequence). CDR3 nucleotides: TGTGCCAGCAGCTTAGGGGGACAGGGTCGGGATACGCAGTATTTT. It yields the protein CASSLGGQGRDTQYF.

V is TRBV29-1 and J is TRBJ2-3, with 7 bases lining up with TRBD2. From germline, CDR1 is SQVTM and CDR2 ANQGSEA. CDR3 length: 15 amino acids. V lost 7 bases and J lost 0; bases outside the gene matches: 10. The CDR3 nucleotides are TGCAGCGCCGACCCAACTAGCGCCAGCACAGATACGCAGTATTTT. Translated: CSADPTSASTDTQYF.

The V and J genes are TRBV4-1 and TRBJ2-4, with D perhaps matching TRBD2 (5 bases). Germline lookup yields CDR1 MGHRA and CDR2 YSYEKL. V lost 3 bases to trimming and J lost 6 bases, with 27 bases between them. The CDR3 sequence is 19 residues long. The CDR3: CASSHLPFDPTTKGNIQYF. The DNA for the CDR3 is TGCGCCAGCAGCCACCTCCCCTTCGACCCGACTACAAAGGGAAACATTCAGTACTTC.

This clone came up a few times. The rearrangement joins TRBV6-5 to TRBJ2-2; unclear D gene. The CDR3 has 14 amino acids. Germline V CDR1 and CDR2: MNHEY, SVGAGI. V was shortened by 0 bases and J by 7 bases, with 9 bases between the two germline ends. Here the CDR3 DNA reads TGTGCCAGCAGTTACTCGATAGGTAGCGGGGAGCTGTTTTTT. Its protein product is CASSYSIGSGELFF.

This clone was recorded only once. The CDR3 nucleotides read TGTGCCAGCAGCCCCCCGGGGGGCGCAGGTGGCTACACCTTC. Its protein is CASSPPGGAGGYTF. The chain couples TRBV7-8 to TRBJ1-2; TRBD1 is a possible D gene (6 bases). The CDR3 loop spans 14 amino acids. Trimming shortened V by 5 bases and J by 7 bases, and 17 bases separated the two germline ends. Germline V gene sequence: CDR1 SGHVS, CDR2 FQNEAQ. Filled out from reference TRBV7-8 and TRBJ1-2, the complete variable domain reads GAGVSQSPRYKVAKRGQDVALRCDPISGHVSLFWYQQALGQGPEFLTYFQNEAQLDKSGLPSDRFFAERPEGSVSTLKIQRTQQEDSAVYLCASSPPGGAGGYTFGSGTRLTVV.

This chain joins TRBV27 and TRBJ2-3, with D possibly being TRBD2 (5 bases). This CDR3 is built from 13 residues. Between the trimmed V and J ends, which lost 2 bases and 6 bases, there was a span of 9 bases. CDR1 is MNHEY and CDR2 is SMNVEV in the germline V gene (reference sequence). CDR3 region: CASSLARGDTQYF. CDR3 in DNA: TGTGCCAGCAGTTTAGCCCGCGGGGATACGCAGTATTTT.

J is TRBJ2-7 and V is TRBV11-3, with D hard to call. Trimming pared 4 bases from V and 6 bases from J, leaving 7 bases between. The CDR3 sequence is 11 residues long. Germline V gene sequence: CDR1 SGHNT, CDR2 YENEEA. The CDR3 region has the DNA TGTGCCAGCAGCTCTGAAGGCGAGCAGTACTTC. As protein: CASSSEGEQYF.

In this sample, this clone turned up once. J is TRBJ1-1 and V is TRBV4-3, with D uncertain. V lost 3 bases to trimming and J lost 6 bases, with 20 bases between them. Germline CDR1 is LGHNA and CDR2 is YSLEER. The CDR3 extends over 16 amino acids. Written as DNA, the CDR3 is TGCGCCAGCAGCCAGGATCCCTCTTGGCAGCCCTCTGAAGCTTTCTTT. As protein: CASSQDPSWQPSEAFF.

J is TRBJ2-1 and V is TRBV6-5; 7 bases are shared with TRBD2. Trimming removed 3 bases from V and 10 bases from J; junction bases left unmatched: 9. The CDR3 contains 14 residues. In germline, CDR1 is MNHEY, CDR2 SVGAGI. CDR3: CASSYGAGAGEQFF. The CDR3 DNA follows: TGTGCCAGCAGTTATGGGGCGGGAGCCGGGGAGCAGTTCTTC.

The chain recombines TRBV9 with TRBJ2-1; 10 nucleotides align to TRBD2. Unmatched junction bases numbered 11, after V lost 3 bases and J lost 5 bases. Germline CDR1 reads SGDLS; CDR2 reads YYNGEE. The CDR3 spans 17 residues. CDR3 sequence (DNA): TGTGCCAGCAGCGAGCGCCCGGGGCTAGCGGGGGACAATGAGCAGTTCTTC. This encodes CASSERPGLAGDNEQFF.

The chain recombines TRBV5-1 with TRBJ2-1; weak D call: TRBD2 (6 bases). Germline CDR1 reads SGHRS; CDR2 reads YFSETQ. The CDR3 loop spans 15 amino acids. The V end was cut by 1 base, the J end by 4 bases, with 12 bases between. The CDR3 sequence is CASSLSRDSYNEQFF. The CDR3 region has the DNA TGCGCCAGCAGCTTGAGCAGGGACTCTTACAATGAGCAGTTCTTC.

The V gene is TRBV9, the J gene TRBJ2-7; TRBD2 might be the D (5 bases). Trimming removed 0 bases at V and 3 bases at J, with 10 bases between. Germline V gene sequence: CDR1 SGDLS, CDR2 YYNGEE. The CDR3 covers 14 residues. The CDR3 coding sequence is TGTGCCAGCAGCGTAGAGCCTGACTACTACGAGCAGTACTTC. This sequence encodes CASSVEPDYYEQYF.

V is TRBV11-2 and J is TRBJ2-3; 7 positions agree with TRBD2. Germline trimming cut 1 base from V and 2 bases from J; bases unmatched to any gene: 6. The CDR3 consists of 16 residues. CDR1 SGHAT and CDR2 FQNNGV come from the germline V gene. The chain's CDR3 is CASSLAPSGYTDTQYF. The CDR3 nucleotides are TGTGCCAGCAGCTTAGCCCCTAGCGGATACACAGATACGCAGTATTTT.

The V and J genes are TRBV7-8 and TRBJ2-7, with D perhaps matching TRBD2 (6 bases). V lost 6 bases to trimming and J lost 2 bases, with 23 bases between them. This CDR3 region has 17 residues. CDR1 SGHVS and CDR2 FQNEAQ come from the germline V gene. CDR3 sequence reads: CASSQTLLATNAYEQYF. The CDR3 region has the DNA TGTGCCAGCAGTCAAACCCTCCTAGCGACTAATGCCTACGAGCAGTACTTC.

CDR3: CASSQDFVSGNSGQETQYF. The CDR3 DNA reads as TGCGCCAGCAGCCAAGATTTTGTTAGCGGGAATTCGGGCCAAGAGACCCAGTACTTC. V gene TRBV4-3 combines with J gene TRBJ2-5, with 8 bases matching TRBD2. V was clipped by 0 bases and J by 1 base; unmatched bases: 13. CDR1 is LGHNA and CDR2 is YSLEER in the germline V gene. The CDR3 has 19 amino acids.

This clone is a singleton in its sample. In DNA, the CDR3 is TGTGCCAGCAGTTTAGAGGGGAGTCTTTACTACGAGCAGTACTTC. Protein sequence: CASSLEGSLYYEQYF. This chain uses TRBV27 with TRBJ2-7; D possibly uses TRBD1 or TRBD2 (5 bases each). CDR3 length: 15 amino acids. From germline, CDR1 is MNHEY and CDR2 SMNVEV (reference sequence). Trimming took 2 bases from V and 3 from J, leaving 14 bases between them.

The rearrangement links TRBV7-8 to TRBJ2-7; a weak D match, TRBD2 (6 bases). Germline V gene lookup returns CDR1 SGHVS and CDR2 FQNEAQ. This CDR3 region has 14 residues. Between the trimmed V and J ends, which lost 4 bases and 7 bases, there was a span of 17 bases. This CDR3 is CASSSEEGLSEQYF. The CDR3 nucleotides read TGTGCCAGCAGCTCCGAGGAGGGCCTTAGTGAGCAGTACTTC.

The CDR3 DNA reads TGTGCCAGTAGTGTAACTAGCGGGAACTACGAGCAGTACTTC. It encodes CASSVTSGNYEQYF. The chain recombines TRBV19 with TRBJ2-7; TRBD2 agrees at 10 bases. The V segment lost 5 bases and the J segment 3 bases; nucleotides outside the gene matches: 4. CDR1 is LNHDA, CDR2 SQIVND, per germline (reference sequence). The CDR3 is 14 residues long. Filled out from reference TRBV19 and TRBJ2-7, the complete variable domain reads DGGITQSPKYLFRKEGQNVTLSCEQNLNHDAMYWYRQDPGQGLRLIYYSQIVNDFQKGDIAEGYSVSREKKESFPLTVTSAQKNPTAFYLCASSVTSGNYEQYFGPGTRLTVT.

V gene TRBV7-9 combines with J gene TRBJ2-3; no clear D gene. V lost 5 bases and J 3 bases, leaving 9 bases between the germline ends. Per germline, CDR1 SEHNR and CDR2 FQNEAQ (reference sequence). CDR3 size: 13 residues. DNA of the CDR3: TGTGCCAGCAGCGTTAGTCAGACAGATACGCAGTATTTT. Protein: CASSVSQTDTQYF.